One sample yielded the 20 T cell receptor beta chains listed below, sequenced in a study of cytomegalovirus exposure and HLA in healthy donors. PCR involved 60 Vbeta and 13 Jbeta primers. TCRdb's table, derived via immunoSEQ multiplex PCR, lists solely in-frame clones and lacks some. The repertoire holds about 150,000 clones, with 73% as singletons. Sequenced sample: PBMCs. The receptor set was obtained from a woman younger than 30 in good health and CMV-seronegative.

V is TRBV19 and J is TRBJ2-2; 8 bases are a match to TRBD2. Per the germline V gene, CDR1 is LNHDA and CDR2 is SQIVND (reference sequence). The J segment lost 7 bases and the V segment lost 1 base, leaving 11 bases of the junction unmatched. The CDR3 is 17 residues long. The CDR3 DNA reads TGTGCCAGTAGTATAGCGACGGCGGGGGGTCGAATCGGGGAGCTGTTTTTT. Protein: CASSIATAGGRIGELFF.

This clone is labeled as medium-sized. This rearrangement joins TRBV4-3 to TRBJ1-1; D is perhaps TRBD1 (6 bases). The CDR3 is 16 amino acids. V shed 0 bases and J shed 1 base, with 12 bases lying between them. Germline lookup yields CDR1 LGHNA and CDR2 YSLEER. The CDR3 coding sequence is TGCGCCAGCAGCCAAGAATATTGGACAGCGAACACTGAAGCTTTCTTT. This encodes CASSQEYWTANTEAFF.

This chain uses TRBV7-3 with TRBJ2-1, with D possibly being TRBD2 (7 bases). Looked up from germline, CDR1 is SGHTA and CDR2 is FQGTGA. There are 16 residues in the CDR3. V dropped 2 bases and J dropped 2 bases, with 13 bases sitting between them. CDR3 coding DNA: TGTGCCAGCAGCTTACAGGGCGGGGGCGCCTACAATGAGCAGTTCTTC. Protein sequence: CASSLQGGGAYNEQFF.

The CDR3 nucleotides are TGTGCCAGCAGTCTCTATTCAGGAGGGGCTTTGAGCACTGAAGCTTTCTTT. Translated: CASSLYSGGALSTEAFF. The V and J genes are TRBV28 and TRBJ1-1; tentatively, D is TRBD1 (5 bases). There are 17 residues in the CDR3. The germline V and J ends were trimmed by 5 bases and 4 bases, with 23 bases remaining between them. Germline V gene sequence: CDR1 MDHEN, CDR2 SYDVKM.

V and J are TRBV6-5 and TRBJ2-1, with D tentatively TRBD1 (6 bases). The germline V gene encodes CDR1 MNHEY and CDR2 SVGAGI. V dropped 6 bases and J dropped 3 bases, with 15 bases sitting between them. This CDR3 has 15 residues. This chain's CDR3 is CASRQTVTGYNEQFF. The DNA for the CDR3 is TGTGCCAGCAGACAAACCGTGACAGGCTACAATGAGCAGTTCTTC.

This sequence joins TRBV5-4 and TRBJ2-7, with 7 bases matching TRBD2. Trimming took 4 bases from V and 6 from J; bases not matched to a gene: 19. CDR1 SGHNT and CDR2 YYREEE come from the germline V gene (reference sequence). The CDR3 totals 17 residues. Here the CDR3 reads CASSGGVFDKDLGEQYF. In DNA, the CDR3 is TGTGCCAGCAGCGGGGGGGTCTTTGACAAAGACCTGGGCGAGCAGTACTTC.

The V gene is TRBV6-5, the J gene TRBJ2-1; 7 bases match TRBD1. This CDR3 contains 15 residues. In germline, CDR1 is MNHEY, CDR2 SVGAGI. Unmatched junction bases numbered 11, after V lost 5 bases and J lost 7 bases. The CDR3 DNA reads TGTGCCAGCAGTCGTGACAGGGCTCTAGGGAATGAGCAGTTCTTC. Protein: CASSRDRALGNEQFF.

This chain uses TRBV6-1 with TRBJ1-1, with TRBD1 matching 11 bases. The CDR3 has 16 amino acids. Germline CDR1 reads MNHNS; CDR2 reads SASEGT. The V segment lost 4 bases and the J segment 3 bases; nucleotides outside the gene matches: 7. In nucleotides, the CDR3 is TGTGCCAGCAGTGGGGACAGGGGGGTTATTCACACTGAAGCTTTCTTT. This gives the protein CASSGDRGVIHTEAFF.

The rearrangement uses TRBV18 and TRBJ2-4; tentatively, D is TRBD2 (6 bases). There are 15 residues in the CDR3. Germline V gene lookup returns CDR1 KGHSH and CDR2 LQKENI. V shed 5 bases and J shed 8 bases, with 19 bases lying between them. The CDR3 loop reads CASSVTSLVLDIQYF. The CDR3 bases are TGTGCCAGCTCAGTTACTAGCCTGGTGTTGGACATTCAGTACTTC.

This clone was seen only a few times. This rearrangement joins TRBV19 to TRBJ2-5; D gene unclear. Germline CDR1 reads LNHDA; CDR2 reads SQIVND (reference sequence). This CDR3 is built from 13 residues. V lost 1 base, J lost 6 bases, and 9 bases lay in between. For the CDR3, the DNA is TGTGCCAGTAGTATAGGAATGGCACAGACCCAGTACTTC. It yields the protein CASSIGMAQTQYF.

A few counts support this clone. This chain joins TRBV28 and TRBJ1-1; D is possibly TRBD1 (6 bases). CDR1 is MDHEN, CDR2 SYDVKM, per germline. V was shortened by 1 base and J by 4 bases, with 13 bases between the two germline ends. This CDR3 region has 15 residues. This CDR3 is CASSLSGGAITEAFF. The CDR3 nucleotides read TGTGCCAGCAGTTTATCTGGGGGGGCAATCACTGAAGCTTTCTTT. The whole variable domain, filled in from reference TRBV28 and TRBJ1-1, reads DVKVTQSSRYLVKRTGEKVFLECVQDMDHENMFWYRQDPGLGLRLIYFSYDVKMKEKGDIPEGYSVSREKKERFSLILESASTNQTSMYLCASSLSGGAITEAFFGQGTRLTVV.

V and J are TRBV11-3 and TRBJ1-1; 7 positions agree with TRBD1. Germline V lookup: CDR1 SGHNT, CDR2 YENEEA. This CDR3 comprises 15 residues. Trimming removed 0 bases from V and 6 bases from J; junction bases left unmatched: 7. CDR3 coding DNA: TGTGCCAGCAGCTTAGATCCAGGGGGATTCTCTGAAGCTTTCTTT. Encoded protein: CASSLDPGGFSEAFF.

The CDR3 nucleotides read TGTGCCAGCAGCTCTACAGGAATTGGCACAGATACGCAGTATTTT. Encoded protein: CASSSTGIGTDTQYF. V gene TRBV5-6 combines with J gene TRBJ2-3; a possible D gene is TRBD1 (5 bases). Germline-derived CDR1 and CDR2 are SGHDT and YYEEEE. Deletions cut 3 bases from V and 1 base from J, with 12 bases between. The CDR3 is made up of 15 amino acids.

Points on this clone: Other DNA variants within this sample encode the same CDR3. The chain links TRBV27 to TRBJ1-1; a possible D gene is TRBD1 (5 bases). V dropped 3 bases and J dropped 0 bases, with 8 bases sitting between them. This CDR3 is built from 14 residues. The germline V gene has CDR1 MNHEY and CDR2 SMNVEV (reference sequence). CDR3 protein: CASSFGGLNTEAFF. In DNA form, the CDR3 reads TGTGCCAGCAGTTTCGGGGGGTTGAACACTGAAGCTTTCTTT.

This chain uses TRBV28 with TRBJ2-1; TRBD2 agrees at 8 bases. Germline loops: CDR1 MDHEN, CDR2 SYDVKM. Trimming removed 2 bases from V and 4 bases from J; junction bases left unmatched: 7. CDR3 length: 16 amino acids. The CDR3 region is CASSLPVLAVYNEQFF. The CDR3 region has the DNA TGTGCCAGCAGTTTACCCGTACTAGCGGTTTACAATGAGCAGTTCTTC. Drawing the rest from reference TRBV28 and TRBJ2-1, the complete variable domain is DVKVTQSSRYLVKRTGEKVFLECVQDMDHENMFWYRQDPGLGLRLIYFSYDVKMKEKGDIPEGYSVSREKKERFSLILESASTNQTSMYLCASSLPVLAVYNEQFFGPGTRLTVL.

The V and J genes are TRBV15 and TRBJ1-5, with TRBD1 as a possible D gene (6 bases). With 9 bases removed from V and 0 bases from J, the gap between germline ends came to 9 bases. This CDR3 spans 13 amino acids. The germline V gene encodes CDR1 LNHNV and CDR2 YYDKDF (reference sequence). The CDR3 DNA is TGTGCCACTAAACAGGGTAGCAATCAGCCCCAGCATTTT. Residues: CATKQGSNQPQHF.

This clone was detected only once. The chain has TRBV7-9 and TRBJ1-1; a weak D match, TRBD1 (6 bases). V was clipped by 10 bases and J by 0 bases, with 15 bases between them. Per germline, CDR1 SEHNR and CDR2 FQNEAQ (reference sequence). The CDR3 consists of 14 residues. The CDR3 coding sequence is TGTGCCACCAATCTGGGACAAATGAACACTGAAGCTTTCTTT. Protein product: CATNLGQMNTEAFF.

In DNA form, the CDR3 reads TGTGCCTGGAGTGTTTCGACAGGGGTCAATCAGCCCCAGCATTTT. It yields the protein CAWSVSTGVNQPQHF. The V gene is TRBV30, the J gene TRBJ1-5; 8 bases line up with TRBD1. J was trimmed by 3 bases and V by 0 bases; bases with no gene match: 4. The CDR3 has 15 amino acids. Germline V lookup: CDR1 GTSNPN, CDR2 SVGIG (reference sequence).

This chain links TRBV6-5 with TRBJ1-5; possibly TRBD1 for D (6 bases). Germline lookup yields CDR1 MNHEY and CDR2 SVGAGI. The CDR3 contains 15 residues. The V gene lost 4 bases and the J gene lost 0 bases, with 10 bases spanning the gap. Here the CDR3 reads CASSSGQYSNQPQHF. Here the CDR3 DNA reads TGTGCCAGCAGTTCGGGACAATATAGCAATCAGCCCCAGCATTTT.

This clone has a single count. V gene TRBV6-1 combines with J gene TRBJ2-7; 8 nucleotides match TRBD2. Germline-derived CDR1 and CDR2 are MNHNS and SASEGT. V dropped 2 bases and J dropped 7; count of bases not matched to a gene: 10. The CDR3 runs to 15 residues. The CDR3 sequence is CASSELASGPGEQYV. The CDR3 DNA reads TGTGCCAGCAGTGAATTGGCTAGCGGGCCGGGAGAGCAGTACGTC.